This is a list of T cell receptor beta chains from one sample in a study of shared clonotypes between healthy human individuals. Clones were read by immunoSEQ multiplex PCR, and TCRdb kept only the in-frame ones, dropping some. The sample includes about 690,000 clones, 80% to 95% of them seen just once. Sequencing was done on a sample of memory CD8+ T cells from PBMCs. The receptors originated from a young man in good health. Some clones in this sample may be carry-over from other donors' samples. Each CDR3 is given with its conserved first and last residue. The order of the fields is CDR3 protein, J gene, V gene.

CASSEMDGAFF	TRBJ1-1	TRBV7-8
CASSLGSGTGYEQYF	TRBJ2-7	TRBV27
CASSYSEGVGYTF	TRBJ1-2	TRBV6-5
CASSLTGTQEIEYF	TRBJ2-5	TRBV28
CASSLVANEKLFF	TRBJ1-4	TRBV27
CASSFRLAAGAQYF	TRBJ2-5	TRBV5-5
CASSEFVGRVFYNEQFF	TRBJ2-1	TRBV2
CASRPTGQRAGNTIYF	TRBJ1-3	TRBV28
CASSVSQDETRYEQYF	TRBJ2-7	TRBV9
CASSLDRGPNEQYF	TRBJ2-7	TRBV5-1
CASSLGLAVNNEQFF	TRBJ2-1	TRBV7-3
CASSRGLDSNEQYF	TRBJ2-7	TRBV5-4
CASSFVGRQETQYF	TRBJ2-5	TRBV21-1
CASSYRPYEQYF	TRBJ2-7	TRBV5-8
CASSLVGTGGIEQYF	-	TRBV7-8
CASSPGRGLAGIRTDTQYF	TRBJ2-3	TRBV28
CASSQGTSNTGELFF	TRBJ2-2	TRBV27
CASSPETGPIPSGNTIYF	TRBJ1-3	TRBV28
CASSFGVNYGYTF	TRBJ1-2	TRBV27
CASSEWGITGELFF	TRBJ2-2	TRBV11-2
CASSLEGLAVNEQFF	TRBJ2-1	TRBV11-2
CASRRQSPYEQYF	TRBJ2-7	TRBV7-9
CASSSLAGGNNEQFF	TRBJ2-1	TRBV28
CASSWVSDTFYGYTF	TRBJ1-2	TRBV7-9
CAISESRGYSNQPQHF	TRBJ1-5	TRBV10-3
CASSWDRDPYEQYF	TRBJ2-7	TRBV5-6
CASVPDTGSLPYEQYF	TRBJ2-7	TRBV5-1
CASSTEYYEQYF	TRBJ2-7	TRBV7-9
CASSLAVAGWVNEQFF	TRBJ2-1	TRBV5-1
CASGGTGVDNEQFF	TRBJ2-1	TRBV12-5
CAWSRGPGELFF	TRBJ2-2	TRBV30
CASSPRGWNSPLHF	TRBJ1-6	TRBV28
CASSGFREYLHYEQYF	TRBJ2-7	TRBV2
CASSLIHPRGMNTEAFF	TRBJ1-1	TRBV27
CASSGQWNTEAFF	TRBJ1-1	TRBV19
CASSLDRSTQGGDVKNIQYF	TRBJ2-4	TRBV11-2
CASSTLAGGPYEQYF	TRBJ2-7	TRBV4-3
CASNWELTNEQFF	TRBJ2-1	TRBV5-4
CASSPRSVAPWDEQYF	TRBJ2-7	TRBV11-3
CASSNGRSQPQHF	TRBJ1-5	TRBV6-5
CASSLGQGRNEQYF	TRBJ2-7	TRBV27
CASSLFGETAEAFF	TRBJ1-1	TRBV28
CASSRQGRTDTQYF	TRBJ2-3	TRBV13
CASSSTGTEYEKLFF	TRBJ1-4	TRBV9
CASTDSGFGMDEQYF	TRBJ2-7	TRBV28
CASSLIEDHYGYTF	TRBJ1-2	TRBV7-9
CASSLGLAGAYEQYF	TRBJ2-7	TRBV27
CASSLGLGLSGYVLTF	TRBJ2-6	TRBV7-9
CASSLGTGSYGYTF	TRBJ1-2	TRBV4-1
CASSELGQKETQYF	TRBJ2-5	TRBV25-1
CASSTGPTDTQYF	TRBJ2-3	TRBV18
CASSLRVTYEQYF	TRBJ2-7	TRBV19
CASSLAGSQGGMNEQFF	TRBJ2-1	TRBV7-9
CASSPQVANYGYTF	TRBJ1-2	TRBV6-5
CAWNAQIAQYF	TRBJ2-3	TRBV30
CASSSPQPQHF	TRBJ1-5	TRBV28
CASSPLLWGQDEQYF	TRBJ2-7	TRBV18